The rows below give T cell receptor beta chains drawn from one sample of a study of shared clonotypes between healthy human individuals. The repertoire was sequenced with immunoSEQ multiplex PCR; TCRdb's copy has only in-frame clones and lacks some. The sample lists more than 600,000 clones; about 90% were seen once. Source material: naive CD8+ T cells sorted from blood. The receptor set was obtained from a man under 40 in good health. Each CDR3 is given with its conserved first and last residue. A D gene is named only where the DNA matches it firmly. Clone size is given for some rows only: seen once, a few or many times, or a class if the clone is expanded.

j_gene	abundance	d_gene	len	v_gene	CDR3aa	CDR3nt
TRBJ2-1	-	-	15	TRBV5-8	CASSFGTDFYNEQFF	TGTGCCAGCAGCTTTGGGACCGACTTCTACAATGAGCAGTTCTTC
TRBJ2-2	-	-	16	TRBV5-4	CASTLGPIANTGELFF	TGTGCCAGCACCCTTGGCCCGATCGCGAACACCGGGGAGCTGTTTTTT
TRBJ1-2	-	-	15	TRBV9	CASSGTRYPNYGYTF	TGTGCCAGCAGCGGAACAAGATACCCTAACTATGGCTACACCTTC
TRBJ2-1	-	TRBD2	16	TRBV4-3	CASSQDRTSGNNEQFF	TGCGCCAGCAGCCAAGATCGGACTAGCGGGAACAATGAGCAGTTCTTC
TRBJ2-3	-	-	14	TRBV5-6	CASSFRDRSDTQYF	TGTGCCAGCAGCTTCCGGGACCGCTCAGATACGCAGTATTTT
TRBJ1-2	-	TRBD1	14	TRBV11-2	CASSTRGTGVGYTF	TGTGCCAGCAGCACTCGAGGAACAGGGGTTGGCTACACCTTC
TRBJ2-3	-	TRBD2	16	TRBV7-9	CASSFWTSGNTDTQYF	TGTGCCAGCAGCTTTTGGACTAGCGGAAACACAGATACGCAGTATTTT
TRBJ2-1	once	TRBD2	17	TRBV18	CASSPYPAGGPRYEQFF	TGTGCCAGCTCACCATATCCAGCGGGAGGGCCGAGGTATGAGCAGTTCTTC
TRBJ2-7	-	TRBD2	13	TRBV30	CAWRAGEAYEQYF	TGTGCCTGGAGAGCGGGAGAGGCCTACGAGCAGTACTTC
TRBJ2-1	once	TRBD2	17	TRBV7-8	CASSLAWGTSVYNEQFF	TGTGCCAGCAGCTTAGCGTGGGGGACTAGCGTATACAATGAGCAGTTCTTC